This T cell receptor (beta chain) appears in the sequencing data of a study of identical twins. CDR3 length equals 15 residues. Germline assignment: CDR1 SGHAT and CDR2 FQNNGV. V lost 5 bases and J lost 6; bases outside the gene matches: 6. After template switching added a universal primer site, the resulting cDNA carried unique molecular identifiers. MiXCR, applied by TCRdb to the 5' RACE reads, yields one record per CDR3 protein. Of 750,000 to 950,000 distinct CDR3 sequences listed, about 12% were seen once; the top ten hold 1.5% to 2%. For this clonotype: Its target is unknown.

Whole-study results and caveats: Sharing of beta out-of-frame sequences by twins showed a weaker excess. Cord blood beta clonotypes that were abundant carried fewer insertions, and memory repertoires showed no such trend. Analyses of zero insertions could be partly confounded by invariant MAIT and iNKT cells.

The same sample was also used in a study of yellow fever vaccine responses in identical twins.

V is TRBV11-2 and J is TRBJ2-1; TRBD2 aligns across 11 bases. The specimen sequenced was PBMCs. The clonotype originates from a woman between 18 and 29 years old in good health. The CDR3 bases are TGTGCCAGCAGCAAGACTAGCGGGGCATTCAATGAGCAGTTCTTC. Translating gives CASSKTSGAFNEQFF.